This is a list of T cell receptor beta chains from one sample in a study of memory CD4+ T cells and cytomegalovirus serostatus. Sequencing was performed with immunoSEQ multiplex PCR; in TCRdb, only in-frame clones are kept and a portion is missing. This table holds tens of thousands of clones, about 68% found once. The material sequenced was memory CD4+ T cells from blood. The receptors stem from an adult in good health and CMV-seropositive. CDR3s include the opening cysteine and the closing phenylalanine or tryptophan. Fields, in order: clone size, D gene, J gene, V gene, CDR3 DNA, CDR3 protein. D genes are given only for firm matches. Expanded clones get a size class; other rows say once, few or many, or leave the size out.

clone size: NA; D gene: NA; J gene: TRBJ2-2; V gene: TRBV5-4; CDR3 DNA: TGTGCCAGCAGCTTGGGCGACAGGTTTAACGCCGGGGAGCTGTTTTTT; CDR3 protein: CASSLGDRFNAGELFF
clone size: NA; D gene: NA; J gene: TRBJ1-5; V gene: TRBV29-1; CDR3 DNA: TGCAGCGTACGAGTCGGAGTGGGTCAGCCCCAGCATTTT; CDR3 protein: CSVRVGVGQPQHF
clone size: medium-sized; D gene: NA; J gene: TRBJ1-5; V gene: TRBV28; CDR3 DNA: TGTGCCAGCAGGCCACCCAATCAGCCCCAGCATTTT; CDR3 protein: CASRPPNQPQHF
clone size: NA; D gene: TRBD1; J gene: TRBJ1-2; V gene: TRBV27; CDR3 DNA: TGTGCCAGCAGTCCGGGACAGGAGAGAGGCTACACCTTC; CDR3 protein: CASSPGQERGYTF
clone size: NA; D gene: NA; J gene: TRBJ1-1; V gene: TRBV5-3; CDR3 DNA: TGTGCCAGAAGACACCTTGACAGGCAAAACACTGAAGCTTTCTTT; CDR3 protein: CARRHLDRQNTEAFF
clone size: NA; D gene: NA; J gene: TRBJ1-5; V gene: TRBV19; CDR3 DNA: TGTGCCAGTAGTACGGGCAGGGGAGACAATCAGCCCCAGCATTTT; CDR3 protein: CASSTGRGDNQPQHF
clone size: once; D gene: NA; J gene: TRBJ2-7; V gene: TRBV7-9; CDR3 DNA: TGTGCCAGCAGCTTAGCCGGCGCCTACGAGCAGTACTTC; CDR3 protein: CASSLAGAYEQYF
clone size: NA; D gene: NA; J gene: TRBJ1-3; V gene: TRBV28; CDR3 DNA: TGTGCCAGCAGTTTCAGACTCTGGGCTCACTCTGGAAACACCATATATTTT; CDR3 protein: CASSFRLWAHSGNTIYF
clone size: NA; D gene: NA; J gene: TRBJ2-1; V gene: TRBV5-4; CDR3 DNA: TGTGCCAGCAGCTTACCAGGGACGGATGAGCAGTTCTTC; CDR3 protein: CASSLPGTDEQFF
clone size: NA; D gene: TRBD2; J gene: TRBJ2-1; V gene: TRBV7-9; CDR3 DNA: TGTGCCAGCAACCAACGAGGGAGGGAGTCCTACAATGAGCAGTTCTTC; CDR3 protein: CASNQRGRESYNEQFF
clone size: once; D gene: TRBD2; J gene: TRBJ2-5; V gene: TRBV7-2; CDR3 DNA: TGTGCCAGCAGTACCAGAGCGGGATTTATGGAGACCCAGTACTTC; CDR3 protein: CASSTRAGFMETQYF
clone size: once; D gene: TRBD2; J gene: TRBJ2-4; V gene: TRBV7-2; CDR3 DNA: TGTGCCAGCACTCTAGCGGGAGGGATGGGGGGAAACATTCAGTACTTC; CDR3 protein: CASTLAGGMGGNIQYF
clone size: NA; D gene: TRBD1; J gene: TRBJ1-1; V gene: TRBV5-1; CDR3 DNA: TGCGCCAGCAGCCTTGACAGGGACACTGAAGCTTTCTTT; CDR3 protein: CASSLDRDTEAFF
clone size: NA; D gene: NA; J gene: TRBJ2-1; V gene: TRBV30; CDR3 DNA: TGTGCCTGGAGATCCCCAGGGGTGGGGAATGAGCAGTTCTTC; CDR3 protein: CAWRSPGVGNEQFF
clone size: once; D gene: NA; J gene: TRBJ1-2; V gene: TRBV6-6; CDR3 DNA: TGTGCCAGCAGTTACGGATTTCAGTGGGAGAGTGGCTACACCTTC; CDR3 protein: CASSYGFQWESGYTF
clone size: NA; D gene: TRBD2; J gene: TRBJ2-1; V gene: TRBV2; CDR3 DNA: TGTGCCAGCAAAGGCGGGAGGGCCTACAATGAGCAGTTCTTC; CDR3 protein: CASKGGRAYNEQFF
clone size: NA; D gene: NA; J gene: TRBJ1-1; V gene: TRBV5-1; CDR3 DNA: TGCGCCAGCAGCTTTCAGGGTTCTATGAACACTGAAGCTTTCTTT; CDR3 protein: CASSFQGSMNTEAFF
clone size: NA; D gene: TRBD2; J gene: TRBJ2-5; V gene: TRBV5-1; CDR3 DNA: TGCGCCAGCAGCTTGGCTAGCGGGAGCTCCGGGGCGGAGACCCAGTACTTC; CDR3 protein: CASSLASGSSGAETQYF
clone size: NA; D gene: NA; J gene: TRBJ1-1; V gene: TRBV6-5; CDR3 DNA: TGTGCCAGCCATCGGAGGGCTGAAGCTTTCTTT; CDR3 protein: CASHRRAEAFF
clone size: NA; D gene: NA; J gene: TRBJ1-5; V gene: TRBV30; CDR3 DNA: TGTGCCTGGGCTTTGGGGGATACGGAGCCCCAGCATTTT; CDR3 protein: CAWALGDTEPQHF
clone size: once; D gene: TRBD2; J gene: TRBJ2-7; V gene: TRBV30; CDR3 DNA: TGTGCTTTTTCTCGCGGGAGTCAGGGCTCTCCTCGTATCTACGAGCAGTACTTC; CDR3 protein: CAFSRGSQGSPRIYEQYF
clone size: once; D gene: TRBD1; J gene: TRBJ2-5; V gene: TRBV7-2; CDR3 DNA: TGTGCCAGCAGCTTAGGGACAGGGGTAGAGACCCAGTACTTC; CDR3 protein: CASSLGTGVETQYF
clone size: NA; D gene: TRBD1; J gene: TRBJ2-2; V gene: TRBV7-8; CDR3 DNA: TGTGCCAGCAGCTCAAAACTCCGGGACAGGGTTTACACCGGGGAGCTGTTTTTT; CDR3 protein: CASSSKLRDRVYTGELFF
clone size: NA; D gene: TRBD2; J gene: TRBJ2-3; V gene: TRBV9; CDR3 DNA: TGTGCCAGCAGCTCCTGGACTAGTAGTGGGGGAGATACGCAGTATTTT; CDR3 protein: CASSSWTSSGGDTQYF
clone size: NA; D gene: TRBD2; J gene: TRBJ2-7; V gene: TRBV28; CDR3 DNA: TGTGCCAGCAGAGCCGGGACTAGCGCCGAGCAGTACTTC; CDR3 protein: CASRAGTSAEQYF
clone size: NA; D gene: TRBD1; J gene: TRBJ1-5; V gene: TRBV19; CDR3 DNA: TGTGCCAGTAGTATAGCCAGGGGGAGCAATCAGCCCCAGCATTTT; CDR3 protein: CASSIARGSNQPQHF
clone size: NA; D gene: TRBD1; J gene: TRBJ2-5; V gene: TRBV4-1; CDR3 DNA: TGCGCCAGCAGCAGGGGGACAGCTCAAGAGACCCAGTACTTC; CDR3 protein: CASSRGTAQETQYF
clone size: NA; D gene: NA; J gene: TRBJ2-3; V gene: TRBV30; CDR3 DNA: TGTGCCTGGGCCCCACCCACAGATACGCAGTATTTT; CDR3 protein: CAWAPPTDTQYF
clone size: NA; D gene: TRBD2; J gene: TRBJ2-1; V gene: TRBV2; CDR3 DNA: TGTGCCAGCAGACCGGGACTAGCGCACAATGAGCAGTTCTTC; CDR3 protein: CASRPGLAHNEQFF
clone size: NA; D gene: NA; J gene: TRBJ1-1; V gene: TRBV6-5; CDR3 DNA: TGTGCCAGCAGTGAAGGGAGGGTGGGCACTGAAGCTTTCTTT; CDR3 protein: CASSEGRVGTEAFF
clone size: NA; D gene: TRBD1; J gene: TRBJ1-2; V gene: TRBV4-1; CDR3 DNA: TGCGCCAGCAGCCGGACAGGGACCGACATCTATGGCTACACCTTC; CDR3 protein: CASSRTGTDIYGYTF
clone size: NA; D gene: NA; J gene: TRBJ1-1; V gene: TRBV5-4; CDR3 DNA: TGTGCCAGCAGCTTGTCGGGCAGGGAGGAAGCTTTCTTT; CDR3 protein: CASSLSGREEAFF
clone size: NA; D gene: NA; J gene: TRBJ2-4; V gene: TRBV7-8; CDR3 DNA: TGTGCCAGCAGCTTAGGGCTAGGGGGGGCCAAAAACATTCAGTACTTC; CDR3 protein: CASSLGLGGAKNIQYF
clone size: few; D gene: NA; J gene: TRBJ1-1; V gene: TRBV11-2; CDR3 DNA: TGTGCCAGCAGCTTCAGGGGCTGGGAAGCTTTCTTT; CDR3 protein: CASSFRGWEAFF
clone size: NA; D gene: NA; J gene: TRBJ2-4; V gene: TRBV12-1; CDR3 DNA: TGTGCCAGCAGCTTTATGAGGGGGTCCGATTCCAAAAACATTCAGTACTTC; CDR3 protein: CASSFMRGSDSKNIQYF
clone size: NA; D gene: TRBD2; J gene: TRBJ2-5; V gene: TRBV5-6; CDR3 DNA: TGTGCCAGCAGCTCCCGACTAGCGGGAGGTCGGCAAGAGACCCAGTACTTC; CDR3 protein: CASSSRLAGGRQETQYF
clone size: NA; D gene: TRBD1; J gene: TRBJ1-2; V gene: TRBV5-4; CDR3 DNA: TGTGCCAGCAGCTCGAGGGACAGAGGCTATGGCTACACCTTC; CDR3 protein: CASSSRDRGYGYTF
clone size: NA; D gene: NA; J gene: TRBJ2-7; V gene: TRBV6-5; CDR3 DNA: TGTGCCAGCAGTTACTCTTACGGACCCTACGAGCAGTACTTC; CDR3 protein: CASSYSYGPYEQYF
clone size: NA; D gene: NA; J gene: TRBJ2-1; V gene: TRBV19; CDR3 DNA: TGTGCCAGTAGTATGTTACGGAATGAGCAGTTCTTC; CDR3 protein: CASSMLRNEQFF
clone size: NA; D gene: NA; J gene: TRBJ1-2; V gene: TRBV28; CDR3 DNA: TGTGCCAGCAGCGCGGATGACGGGCTAGCACGCTACACCTTC; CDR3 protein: CASSADDGLARYTF
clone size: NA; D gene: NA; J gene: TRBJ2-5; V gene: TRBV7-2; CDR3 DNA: TGTGCCAGCAGCTTCGAGGGGAGACCCGGAGAGACCCAGTACTTC; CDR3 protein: CASSFEGRPGETQYF
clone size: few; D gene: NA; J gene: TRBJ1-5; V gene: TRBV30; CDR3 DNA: TGTGCCTGGAGTGTACTAGAGAATCAGCCCCAGCATTTT; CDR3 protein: CAWSVLENQPQHF
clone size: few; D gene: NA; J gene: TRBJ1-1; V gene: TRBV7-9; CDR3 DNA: TGTGCCAGCAACATGGGACTAAACACTGAAGCTTTCTTT; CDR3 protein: CASNMGLNTEAFF
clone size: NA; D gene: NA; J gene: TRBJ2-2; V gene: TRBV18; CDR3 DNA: TGTGCCAGCTCACCTTCACAGGGCGGCACCGGGGAGCTGTTTTTT; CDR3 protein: CASSPSQGGTGELFF
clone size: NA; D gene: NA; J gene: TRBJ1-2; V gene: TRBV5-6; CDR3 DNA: TGTGCCAGCAGCTTGCGTTGGGGACAAAATGGCTACACCTTC; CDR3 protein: CASSLRWGQNGYTF
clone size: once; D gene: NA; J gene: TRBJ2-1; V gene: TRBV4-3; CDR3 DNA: TGCGCCAGCAGCCAAGATGACGGGGCTCGGGCTAACAATGAGCAGTTCTTC; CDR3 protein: CASSQDDGARANNEQFF
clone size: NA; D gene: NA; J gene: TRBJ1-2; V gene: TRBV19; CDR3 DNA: TGTGCCAGTAGGAGAACCCTTGTGGGGTCTGTCAGCTTC; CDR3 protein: CASRRTLVGSVSF
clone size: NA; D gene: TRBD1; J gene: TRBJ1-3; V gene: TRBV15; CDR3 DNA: TGTGCCACCAGCTTGCAGGGGGCAAGAAACACCATATATTTT; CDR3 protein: CATSLQGARNTIYF
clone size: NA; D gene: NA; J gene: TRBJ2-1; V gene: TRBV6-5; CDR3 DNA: TGTGCCAGCAGTTTAGGCGCGGGCTCCTACAATGAGCAGTTCTTC; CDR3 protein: CASSLGAGSYNEQFF
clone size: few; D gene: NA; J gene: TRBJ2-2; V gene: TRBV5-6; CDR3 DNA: TGTGCCAGCAGCCCAGCTGGGGTTACCGGGGAGCTGTTTTTT; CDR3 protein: CASSPAGVTGELFF
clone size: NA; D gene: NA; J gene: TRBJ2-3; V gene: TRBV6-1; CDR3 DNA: TGTGCCAGCAGTGAAGAGTACAGTAGCACAGATACGCAGTATTTT; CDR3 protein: CASSEEYSSTDTQYF